A single sample is the source of the 8 T cell receptor beta chains below, sequenced in a study of T cell responses to AZD1222 COVID-19 vaccine. Sequencing was performed with immunoSEQ multiplex PCR; in TCRdb, only in-frame clones are kept and a portion is missing. The sample yields roughly 140,000 clones, 85% to 95% seen once. The sample here was peripheral blood, taken on day 0 of AZD1222 vaccination. The receptors stem from an adult in good health.

The chain joins TRBV5-6 to TRBJ2-7; TRBD1 agrees at 7 bases. Trimming at V came to 4 bases and at J to 5 bases, leaving 6 bases not matched to a gene. Germline V gene sequence: CDR1 SGHDT, CDR2 YYEEEE. The CDR3 is made up of 13 amino acids. The DNA of the CDR3 is TGTGCCAGCAGCCGTGCCGACAGGGACGAGCAGTACTTC. Amino acids: CASSRADRDEQYF. Full variable domain (missing parts from reference TRBV5-6 and TRBJ2-7): DAGVTQSPTHLIKTRGQQVTLRCSPKSGHDTVSWYQQALGQGPQFIFQYYEEEERQRGNFPDRFSGHQFPNYSSELNVNALLLGDSALYLCASSRADRDEQYFGPGTRLTVT.

In this sample, this clone turned up once. The rearrangement links TRBV5-4 to TRBJ2-5, with D possibly called TRBD1 or TRBD2 (6 bases each). Trimming left V 0 bases short and J 4 bases short, with 19 bases between. Germline V gene data show CDR1 as SGHNT and CDR2 as YYREEE (reference sequence). The CDR3 length is 17 residues. CDR3 sequence: CASSLDGGRPTAETQYF. The CDR3 nucleotides are TGTGCCAGCAGCTTGGACGGGGGCAGGCCCACGGCAGAGACCCAGTACTTC.

This chain joins TRBV3-1 (or the pseudogene TRBV3-2) and TRBJ1-2, with D possibly TRBD1 on 6 matching bases. V was cut by 0 bases and J by 2 bases, with 7 bases left in between. The CDR3 has 14 residues. The germline gives CDR1 LGHDT, CDR2 YNNKEL (reference sequence). The CDR3 DNA reads as TGTGCCAGCAGCCAAGATCAGGGGAACTATGGCTACACCTTC. Translating gives CASSQDQGNYGYTF.

V usage is TRBV27 and J usage is TRBJ2-6; 10 bases match TRBD1. Germline values: CDR1 MNHEY, CDR2 SMNVEV (reference sequence). V lost 5 bases to trimming and J lost 3 bases; unmatched junction nucleotides: 7. The CDR3 sequence is 17 residues long. As DNA, the CDR3 is TGTGCCAGCAGTAAGAAGACAGGGGGCGGTGGGGCCAACGTCCTGACTTTC. Translation: CASSKKTGGGGANVLTF.

The gene calls are TRBV7-2 and TRBJ2-1; 7 bases are a match to TRBD2. The ends lost 3 bases at V and 9 bases at J; junction bases unmatched: 8. CDR1 is SGHTA and CDR2 is FQGNSA in the germline V gene. The CDR3 is made up of 14 amino acids. The chain's CDR3 is CASSFGLVVGEQFF. CDR3 sequence (DNA): TGTGCCAGCAGCTTTGGACTAGTGGTAGGTGAGCAGTTCTTC.

This clone was picked up one time. The chain recombines TRBV29-1 with TRBJ1-5, with D unresolved. V was trimmed by 5 bases and J by 5 bases, leaving 13 bases between them. CDR3 length equals 13 residues. The V gene's germline CDR1 is SQVTM and CDR2 ANQGSEA. CDR3 bases: TGCAGCGTTCCGACACCCGACCATCAGCCCCAGCATTTT. Amino acids: CSVPTPDHQPQHF. Full variable domain (remainder filled in from reference TRBV29-1 and TRBJ1-5): SAVISQKPSRDICQRGTSLTIQCQVDSQVTMMFWYRQQPGQSLTLIATANQGSEATYESGFVIDKFPISRPNLTFSTLTVSNMSPEDSSIYLCSVPTPDHQPQHFGDGTRLSIL.

This chain connects TRBV5-4 to TRBJ2-5; no clear D. Germline CDR1 reads SGHNT; CDR2 reads YYREEE (reference sequence). The CDR3 runs to 12 residues. V lost 4 bases and J 5 bases, leaving 9 bases between the germline ends. Here the CDR3 reads CASSAIGETQYF. CDR3 sequence (DNA): TGTGCCAGCAGCGCAATCGGGGAGACCCAGTACTTC.

The V call is TRBV24-1, the J call TRBJ2-7; D gene uncertain. This CDR3 has 13 amino acids. The V and J ends lost 2 bases and 7 bases respectively, with 11 bases between them. CDR1 is KGHDR, CDR2 SFDVKD, per germline. For the CDR3, the DNA is TGTGCCACCAGTGATTCCTTCGGCGGAGAGCAGTACTTC. This gives the protein CATSDSFGGEQYF.